This is a list of T cell receptor beta chains from one sample in a study of cytomegalovirus exposure and HLA in healthy donors. Here immunoSEQ multiplex PCR was the method, and the copy in TCRdb shows in-frame clones only, minus some. This table holds around 80,000 clones. Input material: PBMCs. These receptors were collected from a man in his forties or fifties in good health and CMV-seronegative. The CDR3 runs from the conserved cysteine through the conserved F or W. D genes are given only for firm matches.

cdr3_nt	cdr3_aa	j_call	v_call	d_call
TGTGCCAGCATCAGACAGGGGGCGGCAGATACGCAGTATTTT	CASIRQGAADTQYF	TRBJ2-3	TRBV28	TRBD1
TGTGCCAGCAGCCCCGGGACAGGGGAAGGGTATGGCTACACCTTC	CASSPGTGEGYGYTF	TRBJ1-2	TRBV16	TRBD1
TGTGCCAGAACTTCCGGGACTAGGGCCCGCGAGCAGTACTTC	CARTSGTRAREQYF	TRBJ2-7	TRBV2	TRBD2
TGTGCCTGGAGCGAAATCGACAGGGGTTTTGGAAACACCATATATTTT	CAWSEIDRGFGNTIYF	TRBJ1-3	TRBV30	TRBD1
TGTGCCAGCAGCGCAATGAGGTACAATGAGCAGTTCTTC	CASSAMRYNEQFF	TRBJ2-1	TRBV13	NA
TGTGCCAGCAGTGCCGGGACAGGGGGTGAAGAAAAACTGTTTTTT	CASSAGTGGEEKLFF	TRBJ1-4	TRBV27	TRBD1
TGCGCCAGCAAGGAGTTCACCGGGGAGCTGTTTTTT	CASKEFTGELFF	TRBJ2-2	TRBV5-1	NA
TGTGCCAGCAGCTCCATGGCGGCGAACACTGAAGCTTTCTTT	CASSSMAANTEAFF	TRBJ1-1	TRBV11-1	NA
TGCGCCAGCAGCCAAGATAGCGGGATCGCCTACAATGAGCAGTTCTTC	CASSQDSGIAYNEQFF	TRBJ2-1	TRBV4-3	TRBD2
TGTGCCAGCAGTGAGCCCCTCCTAGGACAGGATAATGAAAAACTGTTTTTT	CASSEPLLGQDNEKLFF	TRBJ1-4	TRBV28	TRBD1
TGTGCCAGTAGTATATCCGGGACAGGATACTATTTAAACACTGAAGCTTTCTTT	CASSISGTGYYLNTEAFF	TRBJ1-1	TRBV19	TRBD1
TGCGCCAGCAGCCAAGATCGGCGGGGCGGGCGGGAGCAGTACTTC	CASSQDRRGGREQYF	TRBJ2-7	TRBV4-3	NA
TGTGCCAGCAGCCAAGCGAGTCGGGGCACAGATACGCAGTATTTT	CASSQASRGTDTQYF	TRBJ2-3	TRBV4-2	NA
TGTGCCAGCAGCGTAGCTCCAGGCTCCTACAATGAGCAGTTCTTC	CASSVAPGSYNEQFF	TRBJ2-1	TRBV9	NA
TGTGCCAGCAGCAGAGGACTAGCGGGGAACACAGATACGCAGTATTTT	CASSRGLAGNTDTQYF	TRBJ2-3	TRBV7-9	TRBD2
TGTGCCAGCAGTATGATGGGCCCTTTGGGCAATCAGCCCCAGCATTTT	CASSMMGPLGNQPQHF	TRBJ1-5	TRBV7-8	NA
TGCGCCAGCAGCTTACGGACAGGGGATCACGAGCAGTACTTC	CASSLRTGDHEQYF	TRBJ2-7	TRBV5-1	TRBD1
TGTGCCAGCAGTGTCGGGGGGGACACTGAAGCTTTCTTT	CASSVGGDTEAFF	TRBJ1-1	TRBV2	NA
TGTGCCAGCAGCCACAGGACAGGCAGCTATGGCTACACCTTC	CASSHRTGSYGYTF	TRBJ1-2	TRBV4-2	TRBD1
TGTGCCAGCAGCTCCCAGGGTTGGGAGCAGTTCTTC	CASSSQGWEQFF	TRBJ2-1	TRBV7-9	NA
TGTGCCAGCAGTGAAGGTGGGAGACCCTACAATGAGCAGTTCTTC	CASSEGGRPYNEQFF	TRBJ2-1	TRBV25-1	NA
TGTGCCAGCAGTGAGGGGCTAGCGGGGGTCGAGACCCAGTACTTC	CASSEGLAGVETQYF	TRBJ2-5	TRBV6-1	TRBD2
TGTGCCAGCAGATCAGGGGGCTGGAATGAGCAGTTCTTC	CASRSGGWNEQFF	TRBJ2-1	TRBV28	TRBD1
TGTGCCAGCAGGTACTCCACCGTCTACAATGAGCAGTTCTTC	CASRYSTVYNEQFF	TRBJ2-1	TRBV7-9	NA
TGCGCCAGCAGCTTTGAGCAATCCTATGAGCAGTTCTTC	CASSFEQSYEQFF	TRBJ2-1	TRBV5-1	NA
TGTGCCAGCAGTGAAGCGAGGGCAAGATATGGCTACACCTTC	CASSEARARYGYTF	TRBJ1-2	TRBV2	NA
TGTGCCAGCAGTGACGCGCTGTTCTACGAGCAGTACTTC	CASSDALFYEQYF	TRBJ2-7	TRBV6-1	NA
TGCGCCAGCAGCTTGGCCTCGGGGGAGTACGAGCAGTACTTC	CASSLASGEYEQYF	TRBJ2-7	TRBV5-1	NA
TGTGCTAGCAGCCCCGGGGGGCGGCACGGGGAGCTGTTTTTT	CASSPGGRHGELFF	TRBJ2-2	TRBV7-7	NA
TGTGCCAGCAGCCAAGAAGTGGGACAGGCAAGCTATGGCTACACCTTC	CASSQEVGQASYGYTF	TRBJ1-2	TRBV4-2	TRBD1
TGTGCCAGCGAACCAGAGAGGAATTCACCCCTCCACTTT	CASEPERNSPLHF	TRBJ1-6	TRBV2	NA
TGTGCCAGCAGAACCCGGGGGGGGGCCTACAATGAGCAGTTCTTC	CASRTRGGAYNEQFF	TRBJ2-1	TRBV7-9	TRBD2
TGTGCCAGCAGTCCATCGGGACAGGACCTCTCTGGGGCCAACGTCCTGACTTTC	CASSPSGQDLSGANVLTF	TRBJ2-6	TRBV27	TRBD1
TGTGCCAGCAGCTTGACAGGGGGGAAACCAGATACGCAGTATTTT	CASSLTGGKPDTQYF	TRBJ2-3	TRBV5-4	TRBD1
TGTGCCAGCTCACCAGCAGGGGAGACGTATGGCTACACCTTC	CASSPAGETYGYTF	TRBJ1-2	TRBV18	NA
TGTGCCAGCAGCCAAGCGGGGAGTCCCGATACGCAGTATTTT	CASSQAGSPDTQYF	TRBJ2-3	TRBV14	NA
TGCGCCAGCAGCCAAGCCCCACCCGGAGCCAATGAGCAGTTCTTC	CASSQAPPGANEQFF	TRBJ2-1	TRBV4-3	NA
TGCGCCAGCAGCTTGATGCCGGGACTAGCGGGAGTTACGCAGTATTTT	CASSLMPGLAGVTQYF	TRBJ2-3	TRBV5-1	TRBD2
TGTGCCAGCAGCGTAGGTCTAGCAGCCTACGAGCAGTACTTC	CASSVGLAAYEQYF	TRBJ2-7	TRBV9	NA
TGCGCCAGCAGAACAGGTCCGACCTACGAGCAGTACTTC	CASRTGPTYEQYF	TRBJ2-7	TRBV5-1	NA
TGTGCCTGCAGGGACAGGGGTAACTCACCCCTCCACTTT	CACRDRGNSPLHF	TRBJ1-6	TRBV30	TRBD1
TGTGCCAGCAGTAAACCGGGCCAAGAGACCCAGTACTTC	CASSKPGQETQYF	TRBJ2-5	TRBV6-5	NA
TGTGCCAGCAGTAACGCTGTACAGGGAAGTTCACCCCTCCACTTT	CASSNAVQGSSPLHF	TRBJ1-6	TRBV6-5	NA
TGTGCCTGGAGTTACCCGGACAGGGAGGGCTATGGCTACACCTTC	CAWSYPDREGYGYTF	TRBJ1-2	TRBV30	TRBD1
TGTGCCAGCAGTTACAGGGCCAAGAACACCGGGGAGCTGTTTTTT	CASSYRAKNTGELFF	TRBJ2-2	TRBV6-9	NA
TGCGCCAGCAGCCCCGGGACAGCGAACCAAGAGACCCAGTACTTC	CASSPGTANQETQYF	TRBJ2-5	TRBV11-3	TRBD1
TGTGCCAGCAGCTTAGACGGGCGGGGGGCTTACGGGTCGGATAACTATGGCTACACCTTC	CASSLDGRGAYGSDNYGYTF	TRBJ1-2	TRBV11-2	NA
TGTGCCACCCGCGCGGGGTACACAGATACGCAGTATTTT	CATRAGYTDTQYF	TRBJ2-3	TRBV27	NA
TGTGCCAGCAGTCACCGACAGGATCCCATCTACGAGCAGTACTTC	CASSHRQDPIYEQYF	TRBJ2-7	TRBV6-1	NA
TGTGCCAGCAGTCTTGGACAGGGGGCGACAGATACGCAGTATTTT	CASSLGQGATDTQYF	TRBJ2-3	TRBV5-6	TRBD1
TGCGCCAGCAGCCCATATCCTTCACTAGCGGAGGGCACAGATACGCAGTATTTT	CASSPYPSLAEGTDTQYF	TRBJ2-3	TRBV4-3	TRBD2
TGTGCCAGCAGTTTATCCGGGACAGGGCTCTACGAGCAGTACTTC	CASSLSGTGLYEQYF	TRBJ2-7	TRBV27	TRBD1
TGCGCCAGCAGCTTGGCCGCGGATGAAGCTTTCTTT	CASSLAADEAFF	TRBJ1-1	TRBV5-1	NA
TGTGCCAGCAGCTTCCCGGCCGGGGGTGTAAATGAGCAGTTCTTC	CASSFPAGGVNEQFF	TRBJ2-1	TRBV5-4	NA
TGCGCCAGCAGCTTGCAACCTAGCGGGGGCACAGATACGCAGTATTTT	CASSLQPSGGTDTQYF	TRBJ2-3	TRBV5-1	TRBD2
TGTGCCAGCAGCTCACTCTACGAGCAGTACTTC	CASSSLYEQYF	TRBJ2-7	TRBV5-8	NA
TGTGCCAGCAGCTTGCAGGGGAGCTCTGGAAACACCATATATTTT	CASSLQGSSGNTIYF	TRBJ1-3	TRBV5-4	NA